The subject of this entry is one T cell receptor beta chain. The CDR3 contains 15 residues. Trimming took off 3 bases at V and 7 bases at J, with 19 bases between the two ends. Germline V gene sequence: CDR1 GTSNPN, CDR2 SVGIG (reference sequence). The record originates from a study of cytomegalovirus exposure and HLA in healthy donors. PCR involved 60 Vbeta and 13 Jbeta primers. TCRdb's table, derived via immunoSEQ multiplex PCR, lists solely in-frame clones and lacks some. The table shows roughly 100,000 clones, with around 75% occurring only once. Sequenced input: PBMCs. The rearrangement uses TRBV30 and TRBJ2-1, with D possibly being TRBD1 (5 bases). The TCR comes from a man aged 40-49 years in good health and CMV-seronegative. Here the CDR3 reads CAWSAQERRQNEQFF. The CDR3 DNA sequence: TGTGCCTGGAGCGCCCAGGAACGGCGACAGAATGAGCAGTTCTTC.